The 27 T cell receptor beta chains listed next were all sequenced from one sample in a study of identical twins. One entry per CDR3 protein, called by TCRdb with MiXCR from the 5' RACE reads. The sample holds around 1.7 million distinct CDR3 sequences, under 35% seen once. Sequencing was carried out using cord blood. The receptors come from a newborn girl in good health.

The V gene is TRBV6-6, the J gene TRBJ2-1; TRBD2 aligns across 10 bases. The CDR3 extends over 16 amino acids. The germline V gene encodes CDR1 MNHNY and CDR2 SVGAGI (reference sequence). After removal of 4 bases from V and 7 bases from J, the junction contained 10 bases not matched to a gene. As DNA, the CDR3 is TGTGCCAGCAGTTTCCCTACTAGCGGGGTAGGGAATGAGCAGTTCTTC. Protein sequence: CASSFPTSGVGNEQFF.

This sequence joins TRBV6-5 and TRBJ1-5, with TRBD1 identical over 8 bases. The CDR3 sequence is 13 residues long. Germline CDR1 is MNHEY and CDR2 is SVGAGI. With 6 bases clipped from V and 6 bases from J, the junction kept 4 bases outside the gene matches. The CDR3 is CASRPTGGQPQHF. In DNA, the CDR3 is TGTGCCAGCAGACCCACAGGGGGTCAGCCCCAGCATTTT.

This clonotype has just a few counts. V usage is TRBV10-3 and J usage is TRBJ2-3, with a tentative D call TRBD1 (5 bases). Germline loops: CDR1 ENHRY, CDR2 SYGVKD. With 1 base removed from V and 6 bases from J, the gap between germline ends came to 5 bases. This CDR3 region has 12 residues. CDR3 bases: TGTGCCATCAGTGAGTACAGGGATACGCAGTATTTT. Translated: CAISEYRDTQYF.

The J gene is TRBJ1-1, the V gene TRBV12-3 or TRBV12-4, with D perhaps TRBD1 (5 bases). The germline V and J ends were trimmed by 7 bases and 6 bases, with 12 bases remaining between them. The CDR3 is 12 amino acids. The CDR3 DNA sequence: TGTGCCAGCAACGGGGGAGGATCTGAAGCTTTCTTT. Protein product: CASNGGGSEAFF.

This clonotype has more than one count but fewer than ten. This chain connects TRBV4-2 to TRBJ1-2; 7 nucleotides align to TRBD1. V shed 1 base, J shed 0 bases, and the junction held 14 bases outside the gene matches. The CDR3 has 19 residues. CDR1 is LGHNA and CDR2 is YNFKEQ in the germline V gene. The CDR3 is CASSQVSGDRWFANYGYTF. The CDR3 bases are TGTGCCAGCAGCCAAGTTAGTGGGGACAGATGGTTTGCTAACTATGGCTACACCTTC.

A few counts support this clonotype. The V and J genes are TRBV20-1 and TRBJ2-7, with 8 bases matching TRBD1. The junction had 14 bases not matched to a gene; V was cut back by 7 bases and J by 3 bases. The germline CDR1 and CDR2 sequences are DFQATT and SNEGSKA (reference sequence). The CDR3 is 15 amino acids. The CDR3: CSVPPPGQEIYEQYF. CDR3 nucleotide sequence: TGCAGTGTCCCCCCTCCGGGACAGGAGATCTACGAGCAGTACTTC.

This chain joins TRBV5-1 and TRBJ2-1; possible D gene TRBD1, 5 bases. From germline, CDR1 is SGHRS and CDR2 YFSETQ. The CDR3 consists of 15 residues. Between the trimmed V and J ends, which lost 0 bases and 4 bases, there was a span of 11 bases. The CDR3 DNA is TGCGCCAGCAGCTTGGGGGCAGGGAAATACAATGAGCAGTTCTTC. Residues: CASSLGAGKYNEQFF.

This clonotype was seen only a few times. The CDR3 region is CASSFQSSVAKNIQYF. The CDR3 nucleotides are TGTGCCAGCAGCTTTCAATCGAGCGTGGCCAAAAACATTCAGTACTTC. The chain is built from TRBV5-5 and TRBJ2-4, with no clear D. Trimming stripped 2 bases from V and 1 base from J, with 13 bases between. Germline CDR1 reads SGHKS; CDR2 reads YYEKEE (reference sequence). This CDR3 is 16 amino acids long.

V usage is TRBV14 and J usage is TRBJ1-1; the D is unclear. V gave up 0 bases and J gave up 4 bases, with 6 bases separating them. This CDR3 is 13 amino acids long. Germline V gene sequence: CDR1 SGHDN, CDR2 FVKESK. The CDR3 loop reads CASSQDQITEAFF. The CDR3 nucleotides read TGTGCCAGCAGCCAAGATCAAATCACTGAAGCTTTCTTT.

This chain links TRBV21-1 with TRBJ2-2. TRBV21-1 is recorded as a pseudogene. The CDR3 is 15 residues long. The CDR3 DNA follows: TGTGCCATCCACCCAGGCGGAATCAACACCGGGGAGCTGTTTTTT. Translation: CAIHPGGINTGELFF.

V gene TRBV27 combines with J gene TRBJ2-6, with 7 bases identical to TRBD2. V lost 3 bases, J lost 0 bases, and 8 bases stayed unmatched. Germline V gives CDR1 MNHEY, CDR2 SMNVEV (reference sequence). The CDR3 loop spans 18 amino acids. CDR3 nucleotide sequence: TGTGCCAGCAGTTTTATCTCTAGCGGCCGCTCTGGGGCCAACGTCCTGACTTTC. This encodes CASSFISSGRSGANVLTF.

This clonotype was recorded a few times. V is TRBV2 and J is TRBJ2-3; maybe TRBD2 (5 bases). V lost 10 bases, J lost 0 bases, and 17 bases lay in between. Germline assignment: CDR1 SNHLY and CDR2 FYNNEI. This CDR3 is built from 15 residues. In nucleotides, the CDR3 is TGTGCCACCAGCGTGGGGAGCGCTAGCACAGATACGCAGTATTTT. It yields the protein CATSVGSASTDTQYF.

This clonotype appeared many times. This chain connects TRBV20-1 to TRBJ2-7, with D possibly TRBD2 on 6 matching bases. Germline-derived CDR1 and CDR2 are DFQATT and SNEGSKA (reference sequence). V was clipped by 1 base and J by 2 bases, with 15 bases between them. This CDR3 comprises 15 residues. The CDR3: CSARVPRGITYEQYF. CDR3 nucleotides: TGCAGTGCTAGAGTCCCCCGGGGGATTACCTACGAGCAGTACTTC.

The V gene is TRBV28, the J gene TRBJ1-6; 8 bases match TRBD1. The J segment lost 6 bases and the V segment lost 2 bases, leaving 6 bases of the junction unmatched. The CDR3 totals 16 residues. Germline V lookup: CDR1 MDHEN, CDR2 SYDVKM. The CDR3 loop is CASSLAGGLSNSPLHF. The CDR3 DNA reads TGTGCCAGCAGTTTAGCAGGGGGCCTAAGTAATTCACCCCTCCACTTT.

The chain employs TRBV10-3 and TRBJ2-7; 9 nucleotides align to TRBD1. V dropped 3 bases and J dropped 3; count of bases not matched to a gene: 6. Germline CDR1 is ENHRY and CDR2 is SYGVKD. The CDR3 extends over 15 amino acids. The CDR3 nucleotides are TGTGCCATCAGTGACCCCGGGACAGGGTACTACGAGCAGTACTTC. Protein product: CAISDPGTGYYEQYF.

This clonotype was recorded a few times. CDR3 nucleotide sequence: TGTGCCAGCAGCTTAGCCCCTAATAGCGGGGGAAAGTACGAGCAGTACTTC. It yields the protein CASSLAPNSGGKYEQYF. The chain carries TRBV7-8 and TRBJ2-7, with TRBD2 matching over 9 bases. Germline CDR1 and CDR2: SGHVS and FQNEAQ. The CDR3 runs 17 residues. The V gene end was trimmed by 0 bases and the J gene end by 4 bases; junction bases not matched to a gene: 10.

The rearrangement uses TRBV6-5 and TRBJ1-5, with D perhaps TRBD1 (5 bases). Deletions cut 0 bases from V and 0 bases from J, with 15 bases between. This CDR3 has 18 amino acids. Germline CDR1 is MNHEY and CDR2 is SVGAGI. The CDR3 region has the DNA TGTGCCAGCAGTTACTCGTCCCGACGGGGGTATAGCAATCAGCCCCAGCATTTT. Amino acids: CASSYSSRRGYSNQPQHF.

The table lists this clonotype with a few counts. The gene calls are TRBV9 and TRBJ2-3; tentative D call: TRBD2 (5 bases). This CDR3 comprises 14 residues. V dropped 0 bases and J dropped 6 bases, with 11 bases sitting between them. Per germline, CDR1 SGDLS and CDR2 YYNGEE. CDR3 region: CASSVVASKDTQYF. The CDR3 nucleotides read TGTGCCAGCAGCGTAGTAGCGAGTAAGGATACGCAGTATTTT.

The rearrangement links TRBV20-1 to TRBJ2-7; 13 nucleotides match TRBD2. The CDR3 covers 19 residues. CDR1 and CDR2 from the germline V gene are DFQATT and SNEGSKA (reference sequence). Trimming took 3 bases from V and 6 from J; bases not matched to a gene: 20. This chain's CDR3 is CSASYPPSGLAGRSGEQYF. CDR3 sequence (DNA): TGCAGTGCTAGCTATCCTCCCTCGGGACTAGCGGGAAGAAGTGGCGAGCAGTACTTC.

This clonotype came up many times. The chain is built from TRBV13 and TRBJ2-5; D remains ambiguous. CDR1 and CDR2 from the germline V gene are PRHDT and FYEKMQ (reference sequence). The CDR3 contains 13 residues. Deletions cut 3 bases from V and 3 bases from J, with 8 bases between. The CDR3 here is CASSLWEEETQYF. CDR3 DNA: TGTGCCAGCAGCTTGTGGGAAGAAGAGACCCAGTACTTC.

V usage is TRBV10-3 and J usage is TRBJ2-1; 10 nucleotides align to TRBD1. CDR1 and CDR2 from the germline V gene are ENHRY and SYGVKD. Trimming took 0 bases from V and 2 from J; bases not matched to a gene: 7. There are 18 residues in the CDR3. In nucleotides, the CDR3 is TGTGCCATCAGTGAGTCGGGTACCGGGACAGGGGCCTACAATGAGCAGTTCTTC. It yields the protein CAISESGTGTGAYNEQFF.

The chain couples TRBV20-1 to TRBJ2-1; the D is unclear. V was clipped by 6 bases and J by 6 bases, with 6 bases between them. CDR1 is DFQATT, CDR2 SNEGSKA, per germline (reference sequence). This CDR3 is built from 10 residues. The chain's CDR3 is CSALSNEQFF. In DNA form, the CDR3 reads TGCAGTGCCCTATCCAATGAGCAGTTCTTC.

The CDR3: CASSQGDPDSKNEQFF. CDR3 coding DNA: TGTGCCAGCAGCCAAGGGGACCCTGATTCTAAGAATGAGCAGTTCTTC. The chain combines TRBV4-2 with TRBJ2-1; perhaps D is TRBD1 or TRBD2 (5 bases each). Per germline, CDR1 LGHNA and CDR2 YNFKEQ. The V end was cut by 1 base, the J end by 7 bases, with 17 bases between. The CDR3 runs to 16 residues.

This clonotype was seen more than once but under ten times. V usage is TRBV27 and J usage is TRBJ2-1, with a tentative D call TRBD2 (7 bases). The germline V gene encodes CDR1 MNHEY and CDR2 SMNVEV (reference sequence). Trimming shortened V by 5 bases and J by 6 bases, and 29 bases separated the two germline ends. There are 19 residues in the CDR3. The CDR3 reads CASSPRQVRGGSPVNEQFF. CDR3 nucleotide sequence: TGTGCCAGCAGTCCCCGACAGGTCCGAGGCGGGAGTCCTGTCAATGAGCAGTTCTTC.

The CDR3 DNA reads as TGTGCCAGCAGCTCGGGGGGGGTAGGCACAGATACGCAGTATTTT. Translating it yields CASSSGGVGTDTQYF. The rearrangement uses TRBV6-6 and TRBJ2-3, with 8 nucleotides matching TRBD2. V was clipped by 6 bases and J by 1 base; unmatched bases: 6. This CDR3 comprises 15 residues. Germline loops: CDR1 MNHNY, CDR2 SVGAGI (reference sequence).

This chain uses TRBV19 with TRBJ1-1, with D possibly TRBD1 on 5 matching bases. The CDR3 has 14 residues. Looked up from germline, CDR1 is LNHDA and CDR2 is SQIVND (reference sequence). Trimming removed 5 bases at V and 1 base at J, with 11 bases between. The CDR3 DNA reads TGTGCCAGTAGTGGGGGGGGTGAGAACACTGAAGCTTTCTTT. This sequence encodes CASSGGGENTEAFF.

This sequence joins TRBV24-1 and TRBJ2-5; D call uncertain. CDR1 is KGHDR and CDR2 is SFDVKD in the germline V gene. The CDR3 consists of 11 residues. Trimming left V 5 bases short and J 6 bases short, with 6 bases between. The CDR3 sequence is CATSVMKTQYF. The CDR3 bases are TGTGCCACCAGTGTAATGAAGACCCAGTACTTC.